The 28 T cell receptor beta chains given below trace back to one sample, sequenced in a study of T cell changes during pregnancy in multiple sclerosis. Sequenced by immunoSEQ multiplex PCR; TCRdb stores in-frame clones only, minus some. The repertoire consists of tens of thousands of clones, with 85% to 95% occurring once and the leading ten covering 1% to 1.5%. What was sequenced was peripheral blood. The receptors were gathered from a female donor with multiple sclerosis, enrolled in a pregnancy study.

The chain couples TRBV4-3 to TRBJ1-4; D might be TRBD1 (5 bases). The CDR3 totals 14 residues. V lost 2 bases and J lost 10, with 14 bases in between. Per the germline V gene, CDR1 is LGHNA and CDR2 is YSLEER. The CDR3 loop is CASSQIDRGPKLFF. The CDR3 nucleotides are TGCGCCAGCAGCCAAATTGATAGGGGTCCAAAACTGTTTTTT.

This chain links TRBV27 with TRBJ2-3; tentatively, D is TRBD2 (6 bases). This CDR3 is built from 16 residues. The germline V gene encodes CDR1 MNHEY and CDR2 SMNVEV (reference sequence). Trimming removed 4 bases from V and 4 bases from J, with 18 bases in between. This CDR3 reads CASSSPSSGRPDTQYF. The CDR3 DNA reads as TGTGCCAGCAGTTCCCCTTCCAGCGGGCGTCCAGATACGCAGTATTTT.

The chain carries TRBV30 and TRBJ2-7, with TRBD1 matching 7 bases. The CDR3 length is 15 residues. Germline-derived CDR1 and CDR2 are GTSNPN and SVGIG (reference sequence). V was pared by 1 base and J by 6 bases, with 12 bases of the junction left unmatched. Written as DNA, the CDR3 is TGTGCCTGGAGTGGGGACAGAAGGGGAGTCGGCGAGCAGTACTTC. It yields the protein CAWSGDRRGVGEQYF.

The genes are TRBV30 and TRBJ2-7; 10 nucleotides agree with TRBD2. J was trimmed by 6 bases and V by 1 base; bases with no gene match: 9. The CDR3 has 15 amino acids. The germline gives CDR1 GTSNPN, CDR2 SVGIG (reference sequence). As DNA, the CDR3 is TGTGCCTGGAGTGAGGTTGGGCTAGCGGGAGTCGAGCAGTACTTC. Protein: CAWSEVGLAGVEQYF.

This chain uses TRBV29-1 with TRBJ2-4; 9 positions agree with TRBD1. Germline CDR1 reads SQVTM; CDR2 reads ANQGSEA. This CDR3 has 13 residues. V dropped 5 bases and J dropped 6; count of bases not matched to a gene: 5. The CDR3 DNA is TGCAGCGTTCAAACAGGGGGCTTAAACATTCAGTACTTC. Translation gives CSVQTGGLNIQYF.

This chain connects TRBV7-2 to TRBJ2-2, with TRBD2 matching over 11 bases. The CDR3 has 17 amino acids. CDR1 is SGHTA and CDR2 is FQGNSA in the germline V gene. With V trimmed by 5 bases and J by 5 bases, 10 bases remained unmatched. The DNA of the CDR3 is TGTGCCAGCAGCACGGGACTAGCGGACCGTGGAACCGGGGAGCTGTTTTTT. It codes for CASSTGLADRGTGELFF.

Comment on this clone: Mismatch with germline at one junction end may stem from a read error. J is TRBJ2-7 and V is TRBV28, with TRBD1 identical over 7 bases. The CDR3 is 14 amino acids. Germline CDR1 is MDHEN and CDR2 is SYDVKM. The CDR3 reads CASSLWDSSYEQYF. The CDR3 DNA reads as TGTGCCAGCAGCTTATGGGACAGTTCCTACGAGCAGTACTTC.

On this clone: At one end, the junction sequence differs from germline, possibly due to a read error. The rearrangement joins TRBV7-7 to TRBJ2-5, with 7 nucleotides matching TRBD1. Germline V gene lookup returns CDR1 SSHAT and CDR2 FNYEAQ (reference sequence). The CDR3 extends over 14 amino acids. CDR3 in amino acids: CASSAGTATETQYF. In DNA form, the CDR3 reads TGTGCTAGCAGCGCCGGGACAGCCACGGAGACCCAGTACTTC. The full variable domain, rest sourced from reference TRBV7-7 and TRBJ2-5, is GAGVSQSPRYKVTKRGQDVTLRCDPISSHATLYWYQQALGQGPEFLTYFNYEAQPDKSGLPSDRFSAERPEGSISTLTIQRTEQRDSAMYRCASSAGTATETQYFGPGTRLLVL.

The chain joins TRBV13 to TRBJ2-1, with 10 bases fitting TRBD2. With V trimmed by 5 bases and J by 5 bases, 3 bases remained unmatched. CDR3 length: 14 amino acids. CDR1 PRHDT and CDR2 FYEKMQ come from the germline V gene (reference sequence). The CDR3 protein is CASSTGLADNEQFF. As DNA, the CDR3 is TGTGCCAGCAGCACCGGACTAGCGGACAATGAGCAGTTCTTC.

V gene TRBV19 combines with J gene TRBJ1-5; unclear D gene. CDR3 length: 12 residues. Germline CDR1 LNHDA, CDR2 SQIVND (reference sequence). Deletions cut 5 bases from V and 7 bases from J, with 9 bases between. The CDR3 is CASSSLGQPQHF. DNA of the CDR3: TGTGCCAGTAGTTCCTTGGGCCAGCCCCAGCATTTT. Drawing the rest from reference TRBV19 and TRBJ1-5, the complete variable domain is DGGITQSPKYLFRKEGQNVTLSCEQNLNHDAMYWYRQDPGQGLRLIYYSQIVNDFQKGDIAEGYSVSREKKESFPLTVTSAQKNPTAFYLCASSSLGQPQHFGDGTRLSIL.

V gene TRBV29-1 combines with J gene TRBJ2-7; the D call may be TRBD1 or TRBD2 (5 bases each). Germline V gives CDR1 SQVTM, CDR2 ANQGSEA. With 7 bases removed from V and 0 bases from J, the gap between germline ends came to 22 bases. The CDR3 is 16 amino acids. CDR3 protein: CSAHAPMRGDSYEQYF. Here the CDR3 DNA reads TGCAGCGCGCATGCCCCGATGAGGGGCGACTCCTACGAGCAGTACTTC.

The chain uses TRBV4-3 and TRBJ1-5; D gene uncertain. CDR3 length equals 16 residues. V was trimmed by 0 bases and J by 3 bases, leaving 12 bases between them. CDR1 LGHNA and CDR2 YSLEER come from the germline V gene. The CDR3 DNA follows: TGCGCCAGCAGCCAAGAACTTGGAGGGTTCAATCAGCCCCAGCATTTT. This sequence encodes CASSQELGGFNQPQHF.

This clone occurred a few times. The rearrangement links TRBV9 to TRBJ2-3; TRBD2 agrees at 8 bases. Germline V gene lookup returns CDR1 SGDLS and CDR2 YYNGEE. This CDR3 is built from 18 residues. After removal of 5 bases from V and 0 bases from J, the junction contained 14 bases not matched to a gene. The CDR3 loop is CASSSGAGEFPSTDTQYF. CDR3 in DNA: TGTGCCAGCAGTTCCGGAGCGGGAGAGTTCCCTAGCACAGATACGCAGTATTTT.

The CDR3 loop is CASSFGRSSYEQYF. CDR3 sequence (DNA): TGTGCCAGCAGTTTTGGGAGGAGCTCCTACGAGCAGTACTTC. The chain couples TRBV27 to TRBJ2-7; D possibly corresponds to TRBD2 (6 bases). Deletions cut 3 bases from V and 0 bases from J, with 9 bases between. CDR3 length: 14 residues. Germline V gives CDR1 MNHEY, CDR2 SMNVEV (reference sequence).

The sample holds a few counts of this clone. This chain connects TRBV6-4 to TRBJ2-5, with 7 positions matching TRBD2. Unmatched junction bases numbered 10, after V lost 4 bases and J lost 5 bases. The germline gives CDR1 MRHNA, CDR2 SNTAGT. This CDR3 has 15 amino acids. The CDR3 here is CASSVLAGERETQYF. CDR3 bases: TGTGCCAGCAGTGTGTTGGCGGGAGAGAGGGAGACCCAGTACTTC.

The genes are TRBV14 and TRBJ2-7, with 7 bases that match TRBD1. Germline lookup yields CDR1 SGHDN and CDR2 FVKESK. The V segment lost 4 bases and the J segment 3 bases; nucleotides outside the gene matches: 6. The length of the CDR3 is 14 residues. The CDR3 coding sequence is TGTGCCAGCAGCCCCCGGGACAGTAACTACGAGCAGTACTTC. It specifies CASSPRDSNYEQYF.

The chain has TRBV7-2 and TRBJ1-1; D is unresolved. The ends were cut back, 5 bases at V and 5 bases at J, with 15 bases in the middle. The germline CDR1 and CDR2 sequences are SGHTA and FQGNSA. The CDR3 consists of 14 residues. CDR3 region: CASSPWEGYTEAFF. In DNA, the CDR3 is TGTGCCAGCAGCCCATGGGAAGGCTATACTGAAGCTTTCTTT.

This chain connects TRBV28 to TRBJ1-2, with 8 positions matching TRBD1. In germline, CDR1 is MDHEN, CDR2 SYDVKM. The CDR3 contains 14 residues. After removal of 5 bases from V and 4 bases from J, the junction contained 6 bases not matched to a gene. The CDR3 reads CASSLTTGAYGYTF. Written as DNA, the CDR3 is TGTGCCAGCAGTCTGACGACAGGGGCCTATGGCTACACCTTC.

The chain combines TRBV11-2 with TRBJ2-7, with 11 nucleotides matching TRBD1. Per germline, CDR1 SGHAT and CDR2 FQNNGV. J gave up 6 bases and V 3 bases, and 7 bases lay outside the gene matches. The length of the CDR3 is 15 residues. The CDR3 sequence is CASSFTLGQGGEQYF. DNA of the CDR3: TGTGCCAGCAGCTTCACCTTGGGACAGGGGGGCGAGCAGTACTTC. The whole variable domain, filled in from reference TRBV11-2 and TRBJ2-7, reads EAGVAQSPRYKIIEKRQSVAFWCNPISGHATLYWYQQILGQGPKLLIQFQNNGVVDDSQLPKDRFSAERLKGVDSTLKIQPAKLEDSAVYLCASSFTLGQGGEQYFGPGTRLTVT.

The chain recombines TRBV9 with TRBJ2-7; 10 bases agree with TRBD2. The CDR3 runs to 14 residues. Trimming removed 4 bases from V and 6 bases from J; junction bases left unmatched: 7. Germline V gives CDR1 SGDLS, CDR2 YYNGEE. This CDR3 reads CASSPAGGFAEQYF. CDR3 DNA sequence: TGTGCCAGCAGCCCAGCGGGAGGGTTCGCCGAGCAGTACTTC.

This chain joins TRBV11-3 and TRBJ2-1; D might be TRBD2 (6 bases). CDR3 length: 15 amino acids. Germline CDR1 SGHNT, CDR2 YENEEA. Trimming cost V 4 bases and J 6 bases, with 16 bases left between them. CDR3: CASSSEGTRGNEQFF. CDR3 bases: TGTGCCAGCAGCTCGGAGGGGACCCGAGGCAATGAGCAGTTCTTC. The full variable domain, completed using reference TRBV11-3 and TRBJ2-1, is EAGVVQSPRYKIIEKKQPVAFWCNPISGHNTLYWYLQNLGQGPELLIRYENEEAVDDSQLPKDRFSAERLKGVDSTLKIQPAELGDSAVYLCASSSEGTRGNEQFFGPGTRLTVL.

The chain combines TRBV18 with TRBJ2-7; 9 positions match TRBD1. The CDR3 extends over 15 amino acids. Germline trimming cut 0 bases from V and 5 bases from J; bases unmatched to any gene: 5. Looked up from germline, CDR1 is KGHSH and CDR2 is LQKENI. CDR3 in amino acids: CASSPPRTGVHEQYF. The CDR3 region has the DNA TGTGCCAGCTCACCACCGCGGACAGGGGTCCACGAGCAGTACTTC.

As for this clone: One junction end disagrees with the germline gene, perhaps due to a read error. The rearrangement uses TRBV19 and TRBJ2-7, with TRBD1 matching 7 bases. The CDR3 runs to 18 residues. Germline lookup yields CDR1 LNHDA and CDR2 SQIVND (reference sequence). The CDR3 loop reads CASSMGKNRDRNSYEQYF. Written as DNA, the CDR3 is TGTGCCAGTAGTATGGGTAAAAACCGGGACAGAAATTCCTATGAGCAGTACTTC. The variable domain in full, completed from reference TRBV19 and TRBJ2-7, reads DGGITQSPKYLFRKEGQNVTLSCEQNLNHDAMYWYRQDPGQGLRLIYYSQIVNDFQKGDIAEGYSVSREKKESFPLTVTSAQKNPTAFYLCASSMGKNRDRNSYEQYFGPGTRLTVT.

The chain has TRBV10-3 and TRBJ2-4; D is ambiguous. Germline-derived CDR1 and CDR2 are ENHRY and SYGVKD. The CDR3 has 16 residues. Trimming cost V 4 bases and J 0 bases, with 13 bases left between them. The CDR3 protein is CAISGPPGLAKNIQYF. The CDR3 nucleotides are TGTGCCATCAGTGGCCCCCCCGGGCTAGCCAAAAACATTCAGTACTTC.

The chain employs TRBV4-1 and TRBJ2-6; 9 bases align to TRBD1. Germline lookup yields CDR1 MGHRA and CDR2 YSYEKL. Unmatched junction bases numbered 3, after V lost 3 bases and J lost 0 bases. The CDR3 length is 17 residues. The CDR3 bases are TGCGCCAGCAGCCAGGGACAGGGCAGCTCTGGGGCCAACGTCCTGACTTTC. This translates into CASSQGQGSSGANVLTF.

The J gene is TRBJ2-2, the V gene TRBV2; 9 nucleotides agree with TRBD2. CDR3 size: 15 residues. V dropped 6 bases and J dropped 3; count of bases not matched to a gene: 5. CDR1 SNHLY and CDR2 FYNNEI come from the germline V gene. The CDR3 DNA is TGTGCCAGCAGGGGGACTAGCTCTGACACCGGGGAGCTGTTTTTT. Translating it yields CASRGTSSDTGELFF. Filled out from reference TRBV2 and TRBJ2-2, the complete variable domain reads EPEVTQTPSHQVTQMGQEVILRCVPISNHLYFYWYRQILGQKVEFLVSFYNNEISEKSEIFDDQFSVERPDGSNFTLKIRSTKLEDSAMYFCASRGTSSDTGELFFGEGSRLTVL.

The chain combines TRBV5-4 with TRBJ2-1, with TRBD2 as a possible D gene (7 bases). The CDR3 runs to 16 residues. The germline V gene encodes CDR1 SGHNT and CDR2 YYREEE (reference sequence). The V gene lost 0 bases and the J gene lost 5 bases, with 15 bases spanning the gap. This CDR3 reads CASSLAWGGRDNEQFF. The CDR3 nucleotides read TGTGCCAGCAGCTTGGCCTGGGGGGGCCGGGACAATGAGCAGTTCTTC.

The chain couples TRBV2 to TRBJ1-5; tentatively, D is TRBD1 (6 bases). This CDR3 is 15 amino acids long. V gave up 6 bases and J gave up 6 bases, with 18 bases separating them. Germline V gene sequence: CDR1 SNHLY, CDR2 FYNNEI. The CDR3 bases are TGTGCCAGCAGGGGGGCCAATTTAGCGACTCAGCCCCAGCATTTT. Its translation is CASRGANLATQPQHF.